This TCR beta chain was sequenced during a study of cytomegalovirus exposure and HLA in healthy donors. Germline V gene sequence: CDR1 LNHDA, CDR2 SQIVND (reference sequence). This CDR3 is 15 amino acids long. The germline V and J ends were trimmed by 0 bases and 6 bases, with 14 bases remaining between them. Concerning this clone: Its specificity is unknown.

Overall study results and limits: Equally common other TCR beta chains were less clonally expanded than HLA-associated ones, a later analysis found.

The PCR employed 60 Vbeta primers together with 13 Jbeta primers. The table came from immunoSEQ multiplex PCR; TCRdb's copy has only in-frame clones and leaves some out. The repertoire holds 85,000 to 120,000 clones, with approximately 80% as singletons. The rearrangement joins TRBV19 to TRBJ1-2; D unresolved. The TCR originated in a male donor in good health and CMV-seropositive. Sequenced sample: PBMCs. This chain's CDR3 is CASSIDRGGLDGYTF. Written as DNA, the CDR3 is TGTGCCAGTAGTATAGATCGCGGAGGTCTGGATGGCTACACCTTC.